This passage covers 11 T cell receptor beta chains from one sample sequenced in a study of regulatory T cells in long-lasting Graves disease. CDR3-region Arm-PCR and iRepertoire HTBI primers produced the TCR beta libraries. TCRdb fed the multiplex PCR reads into MiXCR, producing one record per CDR3 protein. The repertoire holds approximately 350,000 distinct CDR3 sequences, with more than 20% as singletons. The time point denotes: persistent/refractory GD, antithyroid drugs over 5 years with positive TRAb. From RNA extracted from PBMCs, the TCR library was made. Here the sequenced sample was peripheral blood mononuclear cells (PBMCs), taken when the disease was refractory, from a patient treated with antithyroid drugs. The receptors derive from a woman in her forties with Graves disease.

This clonotype was seen ten or more times. The rearrangement uses TRBV6-1 and TRBJ2-7; D possibly corresponds to TRBD2 (7 bases). Germline CDR1 MNHNS, CDR2 SASEGT. CDR3 length: 14 amino acids. The V end lost 6 bases, the J end lost 3 bases, and 15 bases lay between the germline ends. As DNA, the CDR3 is TGTGCCAGCAGACATATCGGGGGGCGCTACGAGCAGTACTTC. Translation gives CASRHIGGRYEQYF.

This clonotype was counted many times. The CDR3 DNA reads TGTGCCAGCAGTGACATATCGGACGAGCAGTACTTC. This sequence encodes CASSDISDEQYF. The chain couples TRBV2 to TRBJ2-7; D ambiguous. Germline V CDR1 and CDR2: SNHLY, FYNNEI. V dropped 3 bases and J dropped 5 bases, with 8 bases sitting between them. CDR3 length: 12 amino acids.

This clonotype was detected many times. This chain joins TRBV6-5 and TRBJ1-1; D gene uncertain. Germline assignment: CDR1 MNHEY and CDR2 SVGAGI. Trimming took 0 bases from V and 0 from J, leaving 5 bases between them. CDR3 length: 14 residues. The CDR3 region has the DNA TGTGCCAGCAGTTACTCGCTGTTGAACACTGAAGCTTTCTTT. Residues: CASSYSLLNTEAFF.

In its sample, this clonotype was seen a few times. The rearrangement joins TRBV20-1 to TRBJ1-2, with D tentatively TRBD1 (6 bases). CDR3 length: 13 amino acids. V was trimmed by 3 bases and J by 4 bases, leaving 12 bases between them. Germline assignment: CDR1 DFQATT and CDR2 SNEGSKA (reference sequence). CDR3 amino acids: CSASRGFGYGYTF. In nucleotides, the CDR3 is TGCAGTGCTAGTAGGGGGTTTGGCTATGGCTACACCTTC.

This sequence joins TRBV29-1 and TRBJ2-7, with D perhaps TRBD1 or TRBD2 (5 bases each). Deletions cut 4 bases from V and 3 bases from J, with 13 bases between. The CDR3 extends over 13 amino acids. CDR1 is SQVTM and CDR2 is ANQGSEA in the germline V gene. This chain's CDR3 is CSVVRDARYEQYF. CDR3 nucleotide sequence: TGCAGCGTTGTACGGGACGCCCGCTACGAGCAGTACTTC.

This chain links TRBV6-4 with TRBJ2-7, with D tentatively TRBD2 (6 bases). The CDR3 length is 13 residues. Trimming removed 5 bases from V and 0 bases from J, with 8 bases in between. The germline gives CDR1 MRHNA, CDR2 SNTAGT. The CDR3 protein is CASSWTNSYEQYF. The DNA of the CDR3 is TGTGCCAGCAGTTGGACTAACTCCTACGAGCAGTACTTC.

Many counts were recorded for this clonotype. The chain employs TRBV20-1 and TRBJ2-5; tentative D call: TRBD1 (6 bases). The V and J ends lost 3 bases and 3 bases respectively, with 17 bases between them. CDR3 length: 15 residues. Germline loops: CDR1 DFQATT, CDR2 SNEGSKA (reference sequence). The CDR3 sequence: CSASVGPGVKETQYF. The CDR3 nucleotides are TGCAGTGCTAGTGTCGGCCCAGGGGTGAAAGAGACCCAGTACTTC.

This clonotype has at least ten counts. The chain joins TRBV12-3 or TRBV12-4 to TRBJ2-2, with 8 bases lining up with TRBD2. J gave up 3 bases and V 2 bases, and 5 bases lay outside the gene matches. This CDR3 has 16 residues. CDR3 sequence reads: CASSLRSGGYTGELFF. As DNA, the CDR3 is TGTGCCAGCAGTTTAAGGAGCGGGGGCTACACCGGGGAGCTGTTTTTT.

V gene TRBV7-9 combines with J gene TRBJ2-7; TRBD2 is a possible D gene (6 bases). The CDR3 runs 15 residues. V was cut by 5 bases and J by 7 bases, with 21 bases left in between. CDR1 SEHNR and CDR2 FQNEAQ come from the germline V gene (reference sequence). CDR3 sequence reads: CASSLTGSGHGEQYF. As DNA, the CDR3 is TGTGCCAGCAGCCTTACGGGTAGCGGTCATGGAGAGCAGTACTTC.

This clonotype has at least ten counts. The rearrangement joins TRBV12-3 or TRBV12-4 to TRBJ1-1; no definite D call. The V and J ends lost 3 bases and 0 bases respectively, with 5 bases between them. The CDR3 consists of 13 residues. The CDR3 nucleotides are TGTGCCAGCAGTTTTTTAGTGAACACTGAAGCTTTCTTT. Translated, it gives CASSFLVNTEAFF.

The genes are TRBV5-8 and TRBJ2-1, with 15 bases identical to TRBD2. The CDR3 is made up of 21 amino acids. The germline V gene has CDR1 SGHTS and CDR2 YDEGEE. V shed 0 bases and J 2 bases; nucleotides not matched to a gene: 12. CDR3 coding DNA: TGTGCCAGCAGCTTGGCCCTACGGGGACTAGCGGGAGGTCCCCCCTACAATGAGCAGTTCTTC. It is translated as CASSLALRGLAGGPPYNEQFF.